This TCR beta chain was observed in a study of regulatory T cells in long-lasting Graves disease. Study observations and caveats: Comparison showed that persistent patients shared more public clonotypes (about 2,600) than new patients (about 970).

The time point here: newly diagnosed GD, antithyroid drugs for less than 3 months. The authors made the TCR library using RNA they extracted from PBMCs. The sample holds many counts of this clonotype. Its antigen is not identified. Sequencing libraries for TCR beta were prepared with iRepertoire HTBI primers and Arm-PCR of CDR3 regions. As originally analysed: Among the samples, 60 to 75 TRBV and 14 TRBJ segments were identified. MiXCR, applied by TCRdb to the multiplex PCR reads, yields one record per CDR3 protein. It is TCRdb's table, rather than the study itself, that gives the V and J calls and clone size. The sample consists of roughly 500,000 distinct CDR3 sequences, roughly 14% of them appearing once. From germline, CDR1 is DFQATT and CDR2 SNEGSKA (reference sequence). The CDR3 covers 11 residues. V gave up 2 bases and J gave up 0 bases, with 0 bases separating them. The sample also formed part of further work on T cells in Graves' hyperthyroidism and ophthalmopathy. From that paper: Among the patients, aged 18 to 65, hyperthyroidism was newly diagnosed and had lasted under 2 months. Pregnant or lactating patients were excluded, as were those with uncontrolled infection or other autoimmune disease.

This chain uses TRBV20-1 with TRBJ2-3, with D unresolved. Material: peripheral blood mononuclear cells (PBMCs), obtained at new diagnosis, from a patient treated with antithyroid drugs. The TCR comes from a man younger than 45 with Graves disease. Written as DNA, the CDR3 is TGCAGTGCTAGAAGCACAGATACGCAGTATTTT. This gives the protein CSARSTDTQYF.